These 12 T cell receptor beta chains were sequenced from one sample in a study of shared clonotypes between healthy human individuals (dated by TCRdb to the early 2020s). Libraries were constructed by the immunoSEQ multiplex PCR assay. This immuneACCESS table, as held by TCRdb, lists in-frame sequences with V and J called but not all clones. Of the missing ones, under half trace to an unresolved V gene in checked studies; the others have no known cause. The sample records under 1,100,000 clones, about 74% of which are singletons. The top ten clones comprise over 1.3% of the sample. Sequenced material: memory CD4+ T cells sorted from blood. This sample's cell subset or site label indicates: CD45RA-negative fraction. Every receptor here comes from a man between 18 and 35 years old in good health.

The J gene is TRBJ2-3, the V gene TRBV30; D uncertain. V lost 2 bases and J 1 base, leaving 13 bases between the germline ends. Germline CDR1 reads GTSNPN; CDR2 reads SVGIG (reference sequence). The CDR3 length is 15 residues. CDR3 in amino acids: CAWSYTAFGTDTQYF. In DNA, the CDR3 is TGTGCCTGGAGTTACACAGCTTTCGGCACAGATACGCAGTATTTT.

The chain uses TRBV18 and TRBJ2-3; D gene unclear. V was pared by 1 base and J by 5 bases, with 10 bases between. The CDR3 is 14 amino acids. Germline lookup yields CDR1 KGHSH and CDR2 LQKENI. The chain's CDR3 is CASSPQRLGDTQYF. Here the CDR3 DNA reads TGTGCCAGCTCACCACAGCGCCTGGGAGATACGCAGTATTTT. The full variable domain, with the rest looked up from reference TRBV18 and TRBJ2-3, is NAGVMQNPRHLVRRRGQEARLRCSPMKGHSHVYWYRQLPEEGLKFMVYLQKENIIDESGMPKERFSAEFPKEGPSILRIQQVVRGDSAAYFCASSPQRLGDTQYFGPGTRLTVL.

The sample holds a few counts of this clone. The identical CDR3 is also encoded by other nucleotide sequences in the sample. As DNA, the CDR3 is TGTGCCAGCAGTGAAGGGCGGGCCTACGAGCAGTACTTC. Its translation is CASSEGRAYEQYF. This chain joins TRBV2 and TRBJ2-7, with a possible D match to TRBD2 (5 bases). Germline V gives CDR1 SNHLY, CDR2 FYNNEI. This CDR3 contains 13 residues. Trimming left V 1 base short and J 2 bases short, with 6 bases between.

The V gene is TRBV29-1, the J gene TRBJ2-5; 9 bases agree with TRBD2. The CDR3 contains 17 residues. The germline V gene has CDR1 SQVTM and CDR2 ANQGSEA. J gave up 7 bases and V 4 bases, and 19 bases lay outside the gene matches. CDR3 nucleotide sequence: TGCAGCGTTGGGGTCCTGGTAGCGGGAGTGGGGGGCGGGACCCAGTACTTC. Its translation: CSVGVLVAGVGGGTQYF.

Regarding this clone: The identical CDR3 is also encoded by other nucleotide sequences in the sample. The V gene is TRBV7-2, the J gene TRBJ1-4; D gene uncertain. Germline CDR1 SGHTA, CDR2 FQGNSA. The germline V and J ends were trimmed by 3 bases and 4 bases, with 3 bases remaining between them. The CDR3 extends over 12 amino acids. CDR3 nucleotide sequence: TGTGCCAGCAGCTTCGGTAATGAAAAACTGTTTTTT. Protein product: CASSFGNEKLFF.

The rearrangement joins TRBV4-1 to TRBJ2-5; D is perhaps TRBD1 or TRBD2 (5 bases each). The CDR3 length is 15 residues. Looked up from germline, CDR1 is MGHRA and CDR2 is YSYEKL. The V end was cut by 4 bases, the J end by 2 bases, with 14 bases between. CDR3 in amino acids: CASSLPGAPQETQYF. The CDR3 DNA sequence: TGCGCCAGCAGCCTCCCCGGGGCGCCACAAGAGACCCAGTACTTC.

The V gene is TRBV7-6, the J gene TRBJ2-1, with D tentatively TRBD1 (6 bases). The ends were cut back, 1 base at V and 9 bases at J, with 13 bases in the middle. CDR3 length: 14 residues. The germline gives CDR1 SGHVS, CDR2 FNYEAQ. The CDR3 spells CASSLVRGPGEQFF. The CDR3 DNA reads TGTGCCAGCAGCTTAGTCAGGGGCCCTGGTGAGCAGTTCTTC.

This sequence joins TRBV5-6 and TRBJ2-1; 13 nucleotides agree with TRBD2. The CDR3 consists of 16 residues. In germline, CDR1 is SGHDT, CDR2 YYEEEE. V gave up 4 bases and J gave up 2 bases; unmatched junction bases: 3. CDR3 amino acids: CASSTGLAGAYNEQFF. Written as DNA, the CDR3 is TGTGCCAGCAGCACCGGACTAGCGGGAGCCTACAATGAGCAGTTCTTC.

The chain recombines TRBV2 with TRBJ1-6; tentatively, D is TRBD1 (5 bases). V was trimmed by 5 bases and J by 0 bases, leaving 17 bases between them. Germline V lookup: CDR1 SNHLY, CDR2 FYNNEI. The CDR3 consists of 18 residues. The CDR3 region is CASSSRSTVLSYNSPLHF. CDR3 coding DNA: TGTGCCAGCAGTTCACGGTCGACAGTCCTCTCCTATAATTCACCCCTCCACTTT. Full variable domain (remainder filled in from reference TRBV2 and TRBJ1-6): EPEVTQTPSHQVTQMGQEVILRCVPISNHLYFYWYRQILGQKVEFLVSFYNNEISEKSEIFDDQFSVERPDGSNFTLKIRSTKLEDSAMYFCASSSRSTVLSYNSPLHFGNGTRLTVT.

The V call is TRBV7-2, the J call TRBJ2-7, with 7 bases aligning to TRBD2. In germline, CDR1 is SGHTA, CDR2 FQGNSA. CDR3 length: 12 residues. V was clipped by 1 base and J by 6 bases; unmatched bases: 0. CDR3 bases: TGTGCCAGCAGCTTAGGCGGGGGCGAGCAGTACTTC. Translation: CASSLGGGEQYF.

The genes are TRBV10-3 and TRBJ1-5; D unresolved. The CDR3 spans 13 residues. Trimming shortened V by 0 bases and J by 4 bases, and 4 bases separated the two germline ends. The germline gives CDR1 ENHRY, CDR2 SYGVKD. This CDR3 is CAISESQNQPQHF. In DNA, the CDR3 is TGTGCCATCAGTGAGTCTCAGAATCAGCCCCAGCATTTT.

J is TRBJ2-1 and V is TRBV7-9, with D tentatively TRBD1 or TRBD2 (5 bases each). V lost 0 bases and J 6 bases, leaving 24 bases between the germline ends. The CDR3 sequence is 19 residues long. Germline assignment: CDR1 SEHNR and CDR2 FQNEAQ (reference sequence). The CDR3 coding sequence is TGTGCCAGCAGCTTAGCGCTAATTTTGGGGGTTACAGAAGGCAATGAGCAGTTCTTC. Its translation: CASSLALILGVTEGNEQFF.